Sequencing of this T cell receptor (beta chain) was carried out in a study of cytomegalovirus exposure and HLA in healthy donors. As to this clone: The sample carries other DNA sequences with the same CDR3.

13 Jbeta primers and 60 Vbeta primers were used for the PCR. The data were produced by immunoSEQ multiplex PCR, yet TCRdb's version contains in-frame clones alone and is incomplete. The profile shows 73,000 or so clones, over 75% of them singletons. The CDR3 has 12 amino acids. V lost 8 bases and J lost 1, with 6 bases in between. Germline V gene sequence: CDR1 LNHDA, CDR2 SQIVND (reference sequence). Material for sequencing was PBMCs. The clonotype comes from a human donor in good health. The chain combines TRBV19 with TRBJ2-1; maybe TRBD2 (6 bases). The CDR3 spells CASGGSYNEQFF. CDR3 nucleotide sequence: TGTGCCAGTGGAGGGTCCTACAATGAGCAGTTCTTC.